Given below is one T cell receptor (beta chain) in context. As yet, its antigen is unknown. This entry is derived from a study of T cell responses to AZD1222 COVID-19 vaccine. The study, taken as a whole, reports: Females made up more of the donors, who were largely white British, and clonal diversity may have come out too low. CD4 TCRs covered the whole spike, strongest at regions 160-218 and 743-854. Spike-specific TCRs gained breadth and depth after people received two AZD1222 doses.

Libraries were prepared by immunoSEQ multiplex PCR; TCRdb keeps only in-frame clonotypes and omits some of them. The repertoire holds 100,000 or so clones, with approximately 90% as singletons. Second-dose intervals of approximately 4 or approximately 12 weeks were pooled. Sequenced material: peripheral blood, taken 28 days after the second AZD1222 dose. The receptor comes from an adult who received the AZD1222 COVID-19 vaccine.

The CDR3 here is CASSPGHNNSPLHF. CDR3 in DNA: TGTGCCAGCAGCCCGGGACATAATAATTCACCCCTCCACTTT. V and J are TRBV3-1 (or the pseudogene TRBV3-2) and TRBJ1-6, with D possibly being TRBD1 (6 bases). The germline V and J ends were trimmed by 4 bases and 5 bases, with 9 bases remaining between them. The V gene's germline CDR1 is LGHDT and CDR2 YNNKEL (reference sequence). The CDR3 has 14 residues.